This TCR beta chain was sequenced in a study of T cell repertoires in cytomegalovirus infection. The CDR3 is 17 residues long. Germline V CDR1 and CDR2: MGHDK, SYGVNS. With 1 base clipped from V and 5 bases from J, the junction kept 11 bases outside the gene matches. One entry per CDR3 protein results from TCRdb running MiXCR on the reads. Of more than 400,000 distinct CDR3 sequences in the sample, roughly 29% were seen once. The chain links TRBV25-1 to TRBJ2-3; 8 bases line up with TRBD1. Sequencing was performed on PBMCs. This clonotype was obtained from a human donor in good health (CMV status not recorded). Some clones in this sample may be carry-over from other donors' samples. CDR3 coding DNA: TGTGCCAGCAGTGAATCCGGGCCAGGGGGCTTTTTAGATACGCAGTATTTT. Translated, it gives CASSESGPGGFLDTQYF.